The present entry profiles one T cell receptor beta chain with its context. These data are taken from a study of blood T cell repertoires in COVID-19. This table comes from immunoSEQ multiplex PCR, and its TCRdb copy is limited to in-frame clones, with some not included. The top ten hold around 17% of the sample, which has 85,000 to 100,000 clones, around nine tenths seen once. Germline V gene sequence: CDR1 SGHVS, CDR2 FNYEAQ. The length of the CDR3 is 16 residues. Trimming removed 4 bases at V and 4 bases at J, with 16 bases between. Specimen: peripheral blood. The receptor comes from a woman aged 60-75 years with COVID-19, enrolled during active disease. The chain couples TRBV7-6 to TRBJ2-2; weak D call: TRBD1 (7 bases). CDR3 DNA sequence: TGTGCCAGCAGCTGGGGCGGGACAGATTTCACCGGGGAGCTGTTTTTT. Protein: CASSWGGTDFTGELFF.